This T cell receptor (beta chain) was captured by sequencing in a study of cytomegalovirus exposure and HLA in healthy donors. In the study overall: A subsequent analysis stated that the roughly 130 validation repertoires were run on the same platform as the 600 to 750 first-cohort repertoires.

Study-wide findings and caveats: Per published reports, the classifier diagnosed cytomegalovirus status with high specificity and sensitivity. The TCR clusters that emerged in the first cohort tended, a later analysis found, to co-occur in the approximately 130 validation repertoires.

In the case of this clone: Its antigen is still unknown.

Assay: immunoSEQ multiplex PCR; the TCRdb copy retains only in-frame clones and omits some. Of fewer than 400,000 clones in the sample, 86% were seen once. V shed 0 bases and J shed 7 bases, with 13 bases lying between them. Per germline, CDR1 MNHEY and CDR2 SVGAGI. CDR3 length: 15 residues. The clonotype comes from a woman under 30 in good health and CMV-seronegative. The gene calls are TRBV6-5 and TRBJ2-1, with D possibly TRBD2 on 5 matching bases. The sample comprised PBMCs. The CDR3 loop reads CASSYSGIVLNEQFF. The CDR3 DNA is TGTGCCAGCAGTTACTCCGGGATAGTCTTGAATGAGCAGTTCTTC.